This TCR beta chain was profiled in a study of T-cell reconstitution after alpha-beta-depleted transplantation in children (dated by TCRdb to the mid-2010s). About the full investigation: The study quantitatively tracked T-cell immune reconstitution after TCRalphabeta/CD19-depleted allogeneic hematopoietic cell transplantation in children using TCR repertoire profiling. General study outcomes and caveats: The frequencies of hyperexpanded clones fell over the following months, and after one year, T-cell counts and TCRbeta diversity were mostly attributed to newly produced T cells. The apparently early recovery of alphabetaT-cell counts about two months after transplant reportedly depended on only several hundred rapidly expanded clones that came from non-depleted graft cells. The high TCRbeta diversity at day 60 in some patients was ascribed to recipient T cells and intrathymic progenitors that had survived conditioning.

This clonotype was recorded a few times. This clone's antigen is unknown. Per-base quality was not reported, and no clone a single base away is much larger than it. The library came from PCR. The sequencing machine was an Illumina HiSeq 2500. Molecular barcoding was employed in the preparation of TCR libraries, with unique molecular identifiers being used to normalize TCRbeta repertoire quantification. Through fastp at Q25 and MiXCR, TCRdb rebuilt clones from the public reads, retaining in-frame beta chains. Duplicate CDR3 protein sequences are folded into a single record with the most common DNA and genes. This sample lists 700,000 to 950,000 distinct CDR3 sequences; roughly 15% were detected once. Of the sample, about 4.6% falls within the top ten clones. Explained via the paper, the treatment or condition label denotes: allogeneic hematopoietic cell transplantation with graft depleted of TCRalphabeta T cells and CD19 B cells. The transplant recipients were children given TCRalphabeta/CD19-depleted allogeneic hematopoietic cell grafts.

The specimen was PBMCs, mostly from graft donor cells, collected 360 days after TCRalphabeta/CD19-depleted stem cell transplant. This clonotype was sampled from a male patient under 18 who had a stem cell transplant for acute lymphoblastic leukemia, so the T cells may come from the graft donor.

The base sequence is TGTGCCAGCAGCCAAGACTTGGCCGCCAATGAGCAGTTCTTC. Its translation is CASSQDLAANEQFF. In this chain, TRBV3-1 is recombined with TRBJ2-1, with the D gene not clear enough to name. The junction carries 9 bases between V and J, which are trimmed by 0 bases and 6 bases respectively. CDR1 and CDR2, looked up from the germline V gene (reference sequence), are LGHDT and YNNKEL. The CDR3 starts with the cysteine, ends with the phenylalanine, and has 14 residues. Here the CDR3 DNA is all that survives: 42 bases in frame from base 1.